The 24 T cell receptor beta chains given below trace back to one sample, sequenced in a study of cytomegalovirus exposure and HLA in healthy donors. Produced via immunoSEQ multiplex PCR; TCRdb's table is partial and in-frame only. The sample records approximately 110,000 clones, 94% being singletons. Sequenced input: PBMCs. These receptors were taken from a woman aged 18 to 35 in good health and CMV-seronegative.

The CDR3 nucleotides are TGTGCCTGGAGTGCACAGGGCTTTAGAGAAAAACTGTTTTTT. As protein: CAWSAQGFREKLFF. The J gene is TRBJ1-4, the V gene TRBV30; possible D gene TRBD1, 6 bases. The length of the CDR3 is 14 residues. Germline loops: CDR1 GTSNPN, CDR2 SVGIG (reference sequence). Between the trimmed V and J ends, which lost 1 base and 8 bases, there was a span of 14 bases.

The J gene is TRBJ2-5, the V gene TRBV7-9, with 11 bases aligning to TRBD2. The V segment lost 8 bases and the J segment 5 bases; nucleotides outside the gene matches: 13. The germline CDR1 and CDR2 sequences are SEHNR and FQNEAQ (reference sequence). The CDR3 sequence is 16 residues long. The CDR3 reads CASAGTSGSMRETQYF. The CDR3 bases are TGTGCCAGCGCTGGGACTAGCGGTTCCATGCGCGAGACCCAGTACTTC.

V usage is TRBV11-1 and J usage is TRBJ2-3, with 13 positions matching TRBD2. V shed 2 bases, J shed 5 bases, and the junction held 13 bases outside the gene matches. This CDR3 contains 19 residues. Germline V gene lookup returns CDR1 SGHAT and CDR2 FQDESV (reference sequence). The CDR3 bases are TGTGCCAGCAGCTTATGGGGGCTTACTAGCGGGGGGGCCGGAGATACGCAGTATTTT. Translated: CASSLWGLTSGGAGDTQYF.

A single count supports this clone. The gene calls are TRBV5-1 and TRBJ1-1; D possibly corresponds to TRBD1 (6 bases). The germline gives CDR1 SGHRS, CDR2 YFSETQ. The CDR3 extends over 14 amino acids. Trimming cost V 0 bases and J 2 bases, with 8 bases left between them. CDR3 amino acids: CASSLVQGNTEAFF. The DNA of the CDR3 is TGCGCCAGCAGCTTGGTACAGGGTAACACTGAAGCTTTCTTT.

V and J are TRBV5-1 and TRBJ2-7, with D perhaps matching TRBD1 (7 bases). Germline assignment: CDR1 SGHRS and CDR2 YFSETQ. The CDR3 is made up of 14 amino acids. The V end was cut by 3 bases, the J end by 3 bases, with 13 bases between. CDR3 residues: CASSSAGQSYEQYF. DNA of the CDR3: TGCGCCAGCAGCTCCGCGGGACAGAGCTACGAGCAGTACTTC. The full variable domain, its missing parts supplied by reference TRBV5-1 and TRBJ2-7, is KAGVTQTPRYLIKTRGQQVTLSCSPISGHRSVSWYQQTPGQGLQFLFEYFSETQRNKGNFPGRFSGRQFSNSRSEMNVSTLELGDSALYLCASSSAGQSYEQYFGPGTRLTVT.

This clone was detected once. The J gene is TRBJ1-4, the V gene TRBV29-1; D gene ambiguous. V gave up 7 bases and J gave up 8 bases, with 8 bases separating them. Germline CDR1 SQVTM, CDR2 ANQGSEA. The CDR3 loop spans 10 amino acids. CDR3 bases: TGCAGCGCCGAGCCCGAAAAACTGTTTTTT. It specifies CSAEPEKLFF.

This chain uses TRBV2 with TRBJ2-1; possibly TRBD2 for D (6 bases). The CDR3 runs 15 residues. V lost 8 bases and J lost 0, with 14 bases in between. In germline, CDR1 is SNHLY, CDR2 FYNNEI. As DNA, the CDR3 is TGTGCCAGCGGCATAACCGGGGGCTCCTACAATGAGCAGTTCTTC. Encoded protein: CASGITGGSYNEQFF.

In DNA, the CDR3 is TGTGCCAGCAGTGAAGAAGAGGCGGGCAATCAGCCCCAGCATTTT. Translating gives CASSEEEAGNQPQHF. The rearrangement links TRBV2 to TRBJ1-5, with no clear D. The CDR3 consists of 15 residues. V was cut by 1 base and J by 2 bases, with 9 bases left in between. CDR1 is SNHLY, CDR2 FYNNEI, per germline. The full variable domain, in which reference TRBV2 and TRBJ1-5 provide the parts outside the CDR3, is EPEVTQTPSHQVTQMGQEVILRCVPISNHLYFYWYRQILGQKVEFLVSFYNNEISEKSEIFDDQFSVERPDGSNFTLKIRSTKLEDSAMYFCASSEEEAGNQPQHFGDGTRLSIL.

This clone was seen only once. The chain uses TRBV5-1 and TRBJ1-1; possible D gene TRBD1, 6 bases. V gave up 4 bases and J gave up 5 bases, with 18 bases separating them. The length of the CDR3 is 15 residues. The germline V gene encodes CDR1 SGHRS and CDR2 YFSETQ. CDR3 amino acids: CASSQQVGQGTEAFF. As DNA, the CDR3 is TGCGCCAGCAGCCAGCAGGTGGGCCAGGGGACTGAAGCTTTCTTT.

The chain employs TRBV6-4 and TRBJ2-1; 7 nucleotides line up with TRBD2. Germline V gene sequence: CDR1 MRHNA, CDR2 SNTAGT. V lost 7 bases, J lost 5 bases, and 8 bases stayed unmatched. The CDR3 runs 14 residues. The CDR3 is CASKRLAVHNEQFF. CDR3 nucleotides: TGTGCCAGCAAGCGGCTAGCGGTACACAATGAGCAGTTCTTC.

The CDR3 spells CASSYSSGRGIDEQYF. The CDR3 DNA reads TGTGCCAGCAGTTACTCCTCCGGGAGGGGAATCGACGAGCAGTACTTC. The chain recombines TRBV6-5 with TRBJ2-7, with 8 bases fitting TRBD2. Unmatched junction bases numbered 9, after V lost 0 bases and J lost 5 bases. There are 16 residues in the CDR3. The germline CDR1 and CDR2 sequences are MNHEY and SVGAGI.

This clone was found once. The chain has TRBV19 and TRBJ1-5; D not certain. This CDR3 region has 14 residues. Germline V lookup: CDR1 LNHDA, CDR2 SQIVND (reference sequence). With 2 bases removed from V and 10 bases from J, the gap between germline ends came to 15 bases. CDR3 sequence: CASSIRAGSDPQHF. Written as DNA, the CDR3 is TGTGCCAGTAGTATAAGAGCAGGTAGTGACCCCCAGCATTTT.

This clone turned up a few times. The CDR3 region is CASSQTGSFDEQFF. CDR3 nucleotide sequence: TGTGCCAGCAGTCAGACAGGGTCATTCGATGAGCAGTTCTTC. The genes are TRBV2 and TRBJ2-1, with 7 bases matching TRBD1. Trimming at V came to 5 bases and at J to 8 bases, leaving 9 bases not matched to a gene. CDR1 and CDR2 from the germline V gene are SNHLY and FYNNEI. This CDR3 is 14 amino acids long.

CDR3 in DNA: TGTGCCAGCAGCTTCCGAGGGACAGATACGCAGTATTTT. Protein product: CASSFRGTDTQYF. The gene calls are TRBV7-3 and TRBJ2-3; maybe TRBD2 (5 bases). CDR1 is SGHTA, CDR2 FQGTGA, per germline. Between the trimmed V and J ends, which lost 3 bases and 3 bases, there was a span of 7 bases. There are 13 residues in the CDR3.

In this sample, this clone turned up once. The V gene is TRBV6-5, the J gene TRBJ2-5, with no clear D. The V gene's germline CDR1 is MNHEY and CDR2 SVGAGI. CDR3 length: 15 amino acids. Trimming left V 5 bases short and J 7 bases short, with 20 bases between. The chain's CDR3 is CASSATFDPAGTQYF. CDR3 bases: TGTGCCAGCAGTGCGACCTTCGATCCCGCAGGGACCCAGTACTTC.

The V gene is TRBV10-3, the J gene TRBJ2-4, with D possibly matching TRBD2 (6 bases). The CDR3 length is 14 residues. Per the germline V gene, CDR1 is ENHRY and CDR2 is SYGVKD. V shed 0 bases and J shed 4 bases, with 7 bases lying between them. The CDR3 loop is CAISESGGKNIQYF. CDR3 nucleotides: TGTGCCATCAGTGAGTCGGGGGGAAAAAACATTCAGTACTTC.

This rearrangement joins TRBV6-1 to TRBJ1-1; TRBD1 is a possible D gene (5 bases). Germline CDR1 and CDR2: MNHNS and SASEGT. V was pared by 4 bases and J by 2 bases, with 14 bases between. This CDR3 is 15 amino acids long. The CDR3: CASSALRGLNTEAFF. In DNA form, the CDR3 reads TGTGCCAGCAGTGCCCTTAGGGGTCTTAACACTGAAGCTTTCTTT.

V and J are TRBV30 and TRBJ1-2; 11 nucleotides match TRBD1. V was pared by 7 bases and J by 5 bases, with 9 bases of the junction left unmatched. The CDR3 runs to 14 residues. Germline values: CDR1 GTSNPN, CDR2 SVGIG (reference sequence). The CDR3 DNA reads as TGTGCCTACCCCGGGACAGGGGGTAAATATGGCTACACCTTC. Amino acid sequence: CAYPGTGGKYGYTF.

V is TRBV14 and J is TRBJ1-2; D gene ambiguous. The CDR3 covers 17 residues. Between the trimmed V and J ends, which lost 0 bases and 3 bases, there was a span of 17 bases. Germline-derived CDR1 and CDR2 are SGHDN and FVKESK. In DNA form, the CDR3 reads TGTGCCAGCAGCCAAGAAGGAGGAGGATCGGCTCACTATGGCTACACCTTC. Translating gives CASSQEGGGSAHYGYTF.

On this clone: At one end, the junction sequence differs from germline, possibly due to a read error. The chain uses TRBV6-6 and TRBJ1-1; 7 nucleotides align to TRBD1. The CDR3 contains 13 residues. Looked up from germline, CDR1 is MNHNY and CDR2 is SVGAGI (reference sequence). CDR3 sequence reads: CASQQGSGTEVFF. As DNA, the CDR3 is TGTGCCAGTCAACAGGGGAGTGGCACTGAAGTTTTCTTT.

The chain carries TRBV28 and TRBJ1-2; tentative D call: TRBD1 (6 bases). Trimming removed 1 base from V and 8 bases from J, with 8 bases in between. Germline CDR1 MDHEN, CDR2 SYDVKM. This CDR3 region has 12 residues. The CDR3 nucleotides read TGTGCCAGCAGTTTATCAGGGGAAGGCTACACCTTC. Its protein product is CASSLSGEGYTF.

This chain links TRBV7-2 with TRBJ1-5, with 9 positions matching TRBD1. Germline V CDR1 and CDR2: SGHTA, FQGNSA. This CDR3 spans 14 amino acids. The trim removed 2 bases at V and 8 bases at J, leaving 4 bases unmatched. CDR3 nucleotide sequence: TGTGCCAGCAGCTTAAACAGGGGGCGAGAGCCCCAGCATTTT. It yields the protein CASSLNRGREPQHF.

The rearrangement uses TRBV15 and TRBJ1-5, with D hard to call. The germline V gene has CDR1 LNHNV and CDR2 YYDKDF (reference sequence). Trimming cost V 0 bases and J 7 bases, with 7 bases left between them. This CDR3 contains 13 residues. The CDR3 bases are TGTGCCACCAGCAGAGATACGGTCCAGCCCCAGCATTTT. Translated, it gives CATSRDTVQPQHF.

V usage is TRBV7-9 and J usage is TRBJ2-7; D not certain. There are 12 residues in the CDR3. With 4 bases removed from V and 4 bases from J, the gap between germline ends came to 8 bases. Germline CDR1 and CDR2: SEHNR and FQNEAQ (reference sequence). The DNA of the CDR3 is TGTGCCAGCAGCTCGGTAAGATACGAGCAGTACTTC. It encodes CASSSVRYEQYF.